This is a list of T cell receptor beta chains from one sample in a study of identical twins. TCRdb re-analysed the 5' RACE reads in MiXCR, keeping a single row per CDR3 protein. The table records about 240,000 distinct CDR3 sequences, 7% to 8.5% of them present only once. The same sample was also used in a study of yellow fever vaccine responses in identical twins.

Material for sequencing was CD8+ T cells sorted from blood. These receptors all come from a woman aged 18-29 years in good health. Both conserved end residues are part of each CDR3. A D gene is named only where the DNA matches it firmly. Part of the rows lack a size; the others show once, few, many or a class for expanded clones.

TRBV5-6	-	few	TRBJ2-1	CASSLPPRAPGQPYNEQFF	TGTGCCAGCAGCTTGCCCCCCAGGGCCCCCGGACAGCCTTACAATGAGCAGTTCTTC
TRBV5-1	TRBD2	-	TRBJ2-1	CASSLAFGGAVFVNEQFF	TGCGCCAGCAGCTTGGCCTTCGGGGGGGCCGTCTTTGTTAATGAGCAGTTCTTC
TRBV7-9	TRBD1	-	TRBJ1-4	CASSLAGQGMENEKLFF	TGTGCCAGCAGCTTAGCGGGACAGGGGATGGAGAATGAAAAACTGTTTTTT
TRBV27	-	few	TRBJ2-1	CASSLLGAIYNEQFF	TGTGCCAGCAGTTTATTGGGGGCGATCTACAATGAGCAGTTCTTC
TRBV12-3/TRBV12-4	-	many	TRBJ2-3	CASSLADTDTQYF	TGTGCCAGCAGTTTGGCAGACACAGATACGCAGTATTTT
TRBV19	-	many	TRBJ2-1	CASSILGTEQFF	TGTGCCAGTAGTATCCTGGGGACTGAGCAGTTCTTC
TRBV29-1	TRBD1	many	TRBJ2-1	CSVEPPWDSYNEQFF	TGCAGCGTTGAGCCCCCCTGGGACAGTTACAATGAGCAGTTCTTC
TRBV12-5	TRBD1	few	TRBJ2-1	CASGRRGDRVYNEQFF	TGTGCTAGTGGCCGCCGGGGGGACAGGGTGTACAATGAGCAGTTCTTC
TRBV7-9	-	many	TRBJ2-5	CASSTDGIGPTQYF	TGTGCCAGCAGCACAGATGGGATAGGCCCGACCCAGTACTTC
TRBV27	-	-	TRBJ1-1	CASSFPRAPLSEAFF	TGTGCCAGCAGTTTCCCCAGGGCCCCGCTTTCTGAAGCTTTCTTT
TRBV6-5	-	few	TRBJ1-1	CASSYSILGNTEAFF	TGTGCCAGCAGTTACTCGATTCTGGGTAACACTGAAGCTTTCTTT
TRBV14	-	-	TRBJ2-5	CASSPRTGFQETQYF	TGTGCCAGCAGCCCTCGAACGGGATTCCAAGAGACCCAGTACTTC
TRBV28	TRBD2	few	TRBJ2-1	CASSSTSGNNNEQFF	TGTGCCAGCAGTTCGACTAGCGGGAATAACAATGAGCAGTTCTTC
TRBV12-3/TRBV12-4	TRBD1	-	TRBJ1-6	CASKKGGGNSPLHF	TGTGCCAGCAAGAAAGGGGGCGGTAATTCACCCCTCCACTTT
TRBV28	-	many	TRBJ2-3	CASSLWGRGGQATDTQYF	TGTGCCAGCAGTTTATGGGGAAGGGGGGGACAGGCCACAGATACGCAGTATTTT
TRBV7-9	-	many	TRBJ1-3	CASSSPGAGNTIYF	TGTGCCAGCAGCTCCCCAGGGGCTGGAAACACCATATATTTT
TRBV19	TRBD1	-	TRBJ2-1	CASSIGRGQSYNEQFF	TGTGCCAGTAGTATAGGAAGGGGGCAATCCTACAATGAGCAGTTCTTC
TRBV11-2	TRBD2	-	TRBJ2-3	CASSFSGGTTDTQYF	TGTGCCAGCAGCTTTAGCGGGGGGACCACAGATACGCAGTATTTT
TRBV28	TRBD2	-	TRBJ2-5	CASRGGGTKKETQYF	TGTGCCAGCAGGGGGGGGGGTACAAAAAAAGAGACCCAGTACTTC
TRBV20-1	TRBD2	-	TRBJ2-2	CSALAGTNTGELFF	TGCAGTGCTTTAGCGGGGACGAACACCGGGGAGCTGTTTTTT
TRBV11-2	-	many	TRBJ1-2	CASSGGSGINYGYTF	TGTGCCAGCAGCGGAGGGTCAGGGATTAACTATGGCTACACCTTC
TRBV5-6	TRBD2	many	TRBJ2-1	CASSHSGGSYNEQFF	TGTGCCAGCAGCCATAGCGGGGGCTCCTACAATGAGCAGTTCTTC
TRBV28	-	few	TRBJ2-2	CASSLWGPELFF	TGTGCCAGCAGTTTATGGGGCCCGGAGCTGTTTTTT
TRBV11-2	-	-	TRBJ2-4	CASSADSKNIQYF	TGTGCCAGCAGCGCGGACAGCAAAAACATTCAGTACTTC
TRBV7-2	TRBD1	many	TRBJ1-2	CASRLWDRPDLYGYTF	TGTGCCAGCAGACTCTGGGACAGACCTGATCTTTATGGCTACACCTTC
TRBV5-6	-	few	TRBJ1-1	CASSLQWGGLEAFF	TGTGCCAGCAGCTTACAGTGGGGGGGTCTTGAAGCTTTCTTT
TRBV5-1	-	many	TRBJ1-1	CASSSDRDAEAFF	TGCGCCAGCAGCTCTGACCGGGACGCTGAAGCTTTCTTT
TRBV20-1	-	many	TRBJ2-2	CSASGYQDDTGELFF	TGCAGTGCTAGTGGTTATCAGGACGACACCGGGGAGCTGTTTTTT
TRBV24-1	-	-	TRBJ2-1	CATSDLRGTENEQFF	TGTGCCACCAGTGATTTGCGAGGGACGGAAAATGAGCAGTTCTTC
TRBV12-3/TRBV12-4	-	few	TRBJ2-1	CASSFGGQGQFF	TGTGCCAGCAGTTTCGGCGGGCAGGGGCAGTTCTTC
TRBV5-1	TRBD2	-	TRBJ2-7	CASSLSYLAGGNGIYEQYF	TGCGCCAGCAGCTTGAGTTACCTAGCGGGAGGAAACGGGATCTACGAGCAGTACTTC
TRBV20-1	-	many	TRBJ1-1	CSALTPLDTEAFF	TGCAGTGCTTTGACACCTCTGGACACTGAAGCTTTCTTT
TRBV3-1	-	many	TRBJ2-3	CASSQGAVSTDTQYF	TGTGCCAGCAGCCAAGGAGCGGTTAGCACAGATACGCAGTATTTT
TRBV7-9	-	few	TRBJ2-7	CASSLASVGTATYEQYF	TGTGCCAGCAGCTTAGCTTCGGTAGGGACCGCCACCTACGAGCAGTACTTC
TRBV27	-	few	TRBJ2-3	CASRGGRTDTQYF	TGTGCCAGCAGGGGGGGGCGCACAGATACGCAGTATTTT
TRBV10-2	-	many	TRBJ2-5	CASGPSRAGQETQYF	TGCGCCAGCGGGCCCTCCAGGGCAGGGCAAGAGACCCAGTACTTC
TRBV29-1	-	-	TRBJ1-2	CSVEVMEYYGYTF	TGCAGCGTTGAAGTGATGGAGTACTATGGCTACACCTTC
TRBV7-6	-	few	TRBJ2-4	CASSPPSGEVAKNIQYF	TGTGCCAGCAGCCCCCCTTCGGGAGAGGTTGCCAAAAACATTCAGTACTTC
TRBV2	TRBD1	many	TRBJ1-1	CASSVPGQGLNTEAFF	TGTGCCAGCAGTGTCCCGGGACAGGGACTGAACACTGAAGCTTTCTTT
TRBV28	TRBD1	few	TRBJ2-2	CASTDRAHTGELFF	TGTGCCAGTACTGACAGGGCCCACACCGGGGAGCTGTTTTTT
TRBV12-3/TRBV12-4	-	many	TRBJ2-3	CASSSAAEGRDTQYF	TGTGCCAGCAGTTCCGCCGCGGAGGGGCGGGATACGCAGTATTTT
TRBV7-9	-	few	TRBJ2-3	CASSPYPGPATDTQYF	TGTGCCAGCAGCCCATACCCCGGCCCCGCCACAGATACGCAGTATTTT
TRBV20-1	TRBD1	-	TRBJ2-4	CSAAGTGGPKNIQYF	TGCAGTGCGGCCGGGACAGGGGGCCCCAAAAACATTCAGTACTTC
TRBV5-1	TRBD2	few	TRBJ2-1	CASSPNLAEYNEQFF	TGCGCCAGCAGCCCGAACCTAGCGGAATACAATGAGCAGTTCTTC
TRBV20-1	-	few	TRBJ2-5	CSARETAETQYF	TGCAGTGCTAGAGAGACGGCGGAGACCCAGTACTTC
TRBV6-4	-	many	TRBJ2-2	CASSDRSTGELFF	TGTGCCAGCAGTGATAGATCCACCGGGGAGCTGTTTTTT
TRBV7-9	TRBD1	few	TRBJ2-5	CASSSGTGNQETQYF	TGTGCCAGCAGCTCTGGGACAGGCAACCAAGAGACCCAGTACTTC
TRBV11-3	-	many	TRBJ2-2	CASSSFDGTGELFF	TGTGCCAGCAGCTCTTTTGATGGCACCGGGGAGCTGTTTTTT
TRBV2	TRBD2	many	TRBJ2-1	CASSFSGATYNEQFF	TGTGCCAGCAGTTTTAGCGGGGCAACCTACAATGAGCAGTTCTTC
TRBV27	-	few	TRBJ2-7	CASSFGRSSSYEQYF	TGTGCCAGCAGTTTTGGTAGGTCGAGCTCCTACGAGCAGTACTTC
TRBV28	-	few	TRBJ2-7	CASSFFSSYEQYF	TGTGCCAGCAGTTTCTTTTCGTCCTACGAGCAGTACTTC
TRBV6-5	-	many	TRBJ2-5	CASSYTGQETQYF	TGTGCCAGCAGTTATACAGGTCAAGAGACCCAGTACTTC
TRBV28	-	few	TRBJ2-3	CASSLIDYLEQYF	TGTGCCAGCAGCCTGATTGACTATTTAGAACAGTATTTT
TRBV28	TRBD1	many	TRBJ1-1	CASNTGTGGSTEAFF	TGTGCCAGCAATACCGGGACAGGGGGCTCAACTGAAGCTTTCTTT
TRBV28	-	many	TRBJ1-5	CASSLNAGPWPQHF	TGTGCCAGCAGTTTAAACGCAGGCCCTTGGCCCCAGCATTTT
TRBV25-1	TRBD1	-	TRBJ1-2	CASSGAGQGSSFGGYTF	TGTGCCAGCAGTGGGGCGGGACAGGGTTCCTCATTTGGTGGCTACACCTTC
TRBV11-2	-	-	TRBJ2-2	CASSLQNTGELFF	TGTGCCAGCAGCTTACAGAACACCGGGGAGCTGTTTTTT